This T cell receptor beta chain originates from a study of CD8 T cells in ankylosing spondylitis. Broader study findings: Reactive arthritis synovial fluid and blood were previously reported to contain some motif variants. The study identified a TCR beta motif of roughly eight highly homologous variants that appeared characteristic of ankylosing spondylitis blood. The authors found the disease-linked clones to be CD8+ and relatively rare in peripheral blood. Reported data indicate significant enrichment of disease-linked clones within matched ankylosing spondylitis synovial fluid.

Germline V lookup: CDR1 SGHTA, CDR2 FQGNSA. V was trimmed by 3 bases and J by 4 bases, leaving 13 bases between them. The CDR3 is 15 amino acids. This clonotype has a handful of counts. Its antigen is not known. Quantitative 5'-RACE with molecular barcodes generated TCR beta libraries. TCRdb fed the 5' RACE reads into MiXCR, producing one record per CDR3 protein. This table holds under 950,000 distinct CDR3 sequences, 15% to 20% found once. The sequence was collected from a male donor with ankylosing spondylitis. Sequencing was carried out using blood, either unsorted or a sorted T cell fraction (not recorded which). The gene calls are TRBV7-2 and TRBJ1-5; possible D gene TRBD1, 5 bases. CDR3 residues: CASSLGQANNQPQHF. The CDR3 coding sequence is TGTGCCAGCAGCTTGGGGCAGGCCAATAATCAGCCCCAGCATTTT.